This is a list of T cell receptor beta chains from one sample in a study of cytomegalovirus exposure and HLA in healthy donors. The assay was immunoSEQ multiplex PCR, and TCRdb's table has in-frame clones only and misses some. This repertoire shows some 230,000 clones, 75% to 95% found once; its top ten account for 1% to 1.2%. Sequenced material: PBMCs. Every receptor here comes from a young woman in good health and CMV-seronegative. Each CDR3 is given with its conserved first and last residue. The D gene is left open where the match is weak. Only some rows state a clone size, as once, few, many or a class for expanded clones.

d_gene,v_gene,abundance,j_gene,CDR3aa,CDR3nt
.,TRBV4-1,.,TRBJ2-3,CASSQREGVYTQYF,TGCGCCAGCAGCCAGAGAGAGGGGGTCTATACGCAGTATTTT
.,TRBV2,.,TRBJ1-1,CASTVYTEAFF,TGTGCCAGCACCGTCTACACTGAAGCTTTCTTT
.,TRBV7-6,.,TRBJ1-3,CASSPLTRGLSGNTIYF,TGTGCCAGCAGCCCACTGACCAGGGGCCTCTCTGGAAACACCATATATTTT
TRBD2,TRBV6-1,.,TRBJ2-1,CASSEVYYAGGKNEQFF,TGTGCCAGCAGTGAAGTATACTACGCGGGGGGGAAGAATGAGCAGTTCTTC
.,TRBV27,.,TRBJ2-3,CASSLREGGDTQYF,TGTGCCAGCAGTTTGAGGGAAGGAGGAGATACGCAGTATTTT
.,TRBV27,.,TRBJ2-1,CASSVTGVGNEQFF,TGTGCCAGCAGTGTGACGGGAGTAGGCAATGAGCAGTTCTTC
.,TRBV2,.,TRBJ1-1,CASSDYSNTEAFF,TGTGCCAGCAGTGACTACAGTAACACTGAAGCTTTCTTT
.,TRBV29-1,once,TRBJ2-7,CSVGAASGVQYF,TGCAGCGTTGGGGCTGCGAGTGGCGTGCAGTACTTC
TRBD2,TRBV27,.,TRBJ2-2,CASSFLLAGGVQAGELFF,TGTGCCAGCAGTTTTTTACTAGCGGGAGGGGTTCAGGCCGGGGAGCTGTTTTTT
TRBD2,TRBV9,.,TRBJ2-3,CASSVWDGGRLTDTQYF,TGTGCCAGCAGCGTTTGGGATGGCGGGAGGCTGACAGATACGCAGTATTTT
.,TRBV11-2,.,TRBJ1-2,CATKGQFSYGYTF,TGTGCCACCAAGGGGCAGTTTTCCTATGGCTACACCTTC
.,TRBV5-1,.,TRBJ1-1,CASSSDTFTEAFF,TGCGCCAGCAGCTCTGACACGTTCACTGAAGCTTTCTTT
TRBD2,TRBV7-6,.,TRBJ2-7,CASSLAGGSSEQYF,TGTGCCAGCAGCTTAGCTGGCGGGAGTAGCGAGCAGTACTTC
.,TRBV10-2,.,TRBJ1-5,CASKEGSLPQHF,TGCGCCAGCAAGGAGGGTTCCCTGCCCCAGCATTTT
TRBD1,TRBV2,few,TRBJ2-5,CASSARPGTGPTQYF,TGTGCCAGCAGTGCCCGTCCCGGGACAGGCCCGACCCAGTACTTC
.,TRBV6-5,.,TRBJ1-4,CASSYSAGREKLFF,TGTGCCAGCAGTTATTCGGCGGGGAGGGAAAAACTGTTTTTT
TRBD2,TRBV12-5,.,TRBJ2-5,CASGLRLAGGPSETQYF,TGTGCTAGTGGTTTGCGGCTAGCGGGAGGGCCTTCTGAGACCCAGTACTTC
.,TRBV11-3,.,TRBJ1-3,CASSPDSENTIYF,TGTGCCAGCAGCCCCGACAGCGAAAACACCATATATTTT
TRBD1,TRBV19,.,TRBJ2-7,CASSKDRGRYEQYF,TGTGCCAGTAGTAAGGACAGGGGAAGGTACGAGCAGTACTTC
TRBD1,TRBV28,.,TRBJ1-2,CASSPGGRGYTF,TGTGCCAGCAGTCCAGGGGGCCGGGGCTACACCTTC
TRBD1,TRBV29-1,once,TRBJ1-1,CSAGQGGLNTEAFF,TGCAGCGCTGGACAGGGAGGGCTGAACACTGAAGCTTTCTTT
TRBD2,TRBV5-4,.,TRBJ2-1,CASSLGASGSYNEQFF,TGTGCCAGCAGCTTGGGGGCTAGCGGGTCCTACAATGAGCAGTTCTTC
TRBD2,TRBV27,.,TRBJ2-3,CASSPINHGLADTQYF,TGTGCCAGCAGTCCGATAAATCATGGACTAGCGGATACGCAGTATTTT
TRBD2,TRBV9,.,TRBJ2-3,CASSLPRGGTDTQYF,TGTGCCAGCAGCCTTCCGCGGGGGGGCACAGATACGCAGTATTTT